This TCR beta chain is drawn from a study of blood T cells in healthy people across ages. Findings and limits, study-wide: A conclusive naive versus antigen-experienced comparison was prevented by the unsorted PBMCs.

Through a sample-barcoded 5' primer and a J-beta primer mix, a second PCR was run for roughly 7 to 11 cycles. In TCRdb, the 5' RACE reads were re-called with MiXCR into one record per CDR3 protein. The sample consists of about 1.5 million distinct CDR3 sequences, approximately 42% of them appearing once. Trimming removed 5 bases at V and 4 bases at J, with 12 bases between. Germline V CDR1 and CDR2: SGDLS, YYNGEE. CDR3 length: 14 amino acids. In its sample, this clonotype was seen a few times. Its antigen is undetermined. This chain connects TRBV9 to TRBJ2-2; TRBD1 or TRBD2 may be the D gene (6 bases each). Sequencing was carried out using blood. This clonotype was obtained from a woman aged 18 to 35 in good health. The CDR3 protein is CASSEEGGTGELFF. For the CDR3, the DNA is TGTGCCAGCAGTGAGGAGGGGGGCACCGGGGAGCTGTTTTTT. Full variable domain (outside the CDR3, taken from reference TRBV9 and TRBJ2-2): DSGVTQTPKHLITATGQRVTLRCSPRSGDLSVYWYQQSLDQGLQFLIQYYNGEERAKGNILERFSAQQFPDLHSELNLSSLELGDSALYFCASSEEGGTGELFFGEGSRLTVL.